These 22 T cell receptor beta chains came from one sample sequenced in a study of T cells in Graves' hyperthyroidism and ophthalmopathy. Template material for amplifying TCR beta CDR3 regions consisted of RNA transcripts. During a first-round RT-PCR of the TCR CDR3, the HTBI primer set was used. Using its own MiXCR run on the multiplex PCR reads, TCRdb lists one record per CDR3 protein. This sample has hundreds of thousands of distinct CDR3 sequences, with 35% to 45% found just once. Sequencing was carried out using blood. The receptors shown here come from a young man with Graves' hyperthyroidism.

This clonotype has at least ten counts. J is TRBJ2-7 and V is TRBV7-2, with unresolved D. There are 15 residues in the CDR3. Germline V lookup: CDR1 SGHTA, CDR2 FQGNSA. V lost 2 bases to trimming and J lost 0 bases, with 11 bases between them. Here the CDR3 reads CASSLTPGSSYEQYF. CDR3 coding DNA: TGTGCCAGCAGCTTAACGCCAGGCAGCTCCTACGAGCAGTACTTC.

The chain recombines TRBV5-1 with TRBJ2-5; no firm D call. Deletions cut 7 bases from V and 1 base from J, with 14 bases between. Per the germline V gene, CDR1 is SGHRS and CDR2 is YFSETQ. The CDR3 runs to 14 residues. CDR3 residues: CASSPESPQETQYF. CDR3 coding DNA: TGCGCCAGCTCACCAGAGTCACCCCAAGAGACCCAGTACTTC.

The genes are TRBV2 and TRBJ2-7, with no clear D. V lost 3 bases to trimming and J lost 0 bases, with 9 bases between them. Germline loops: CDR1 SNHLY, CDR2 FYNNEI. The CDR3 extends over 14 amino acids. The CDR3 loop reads CASSDAGFSYEQYF. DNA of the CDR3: TGTGCCAGCAGTGACGCCGGCTTCTCCTACGAGCAGTACTTC.

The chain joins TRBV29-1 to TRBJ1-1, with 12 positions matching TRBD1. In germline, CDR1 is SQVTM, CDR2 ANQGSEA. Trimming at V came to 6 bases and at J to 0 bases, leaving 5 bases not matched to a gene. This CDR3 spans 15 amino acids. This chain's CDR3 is CSVGTGGGMNTEAFF. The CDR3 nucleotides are TGCAGCGTGGGGACAGGGGGCGGCATGAACACTGAAGCTTTCTTT.

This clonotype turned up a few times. The CDR3 region is CASSVDSSEAFF. In DNA form, the CDR3 reads TGTGCCAGCAGCGTAGACAGCTCTGAAGCTTTCTTT. The chain is built from TRBV5-6 and TRBJ1-1; a weak D match, TRBD1 (5 bases). V was shortened by 4 bases and J by 6 bases, with 10 bases between the two germline ends. Germline V CDR1 and CDR2: SGHDT, YYEEEE. The CDR3 totals 12 residues.

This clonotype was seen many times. CDR3 sequence: CATPEDSLNTEAFF. The CDR3 nucleotides read TGTGCCACCCCCGAGGACAGCCTGAACACTGAAGCTTTCTTT. The chain couples TRBV2 to TRBJ1-1, with D perhaps matching TRBD1 (6 bases). Trimming took off 10 bases at V and 0 bases at J, with 15 bases between the two ends. From germline, CDR1 is SNHLY and CDR2 FYNNEI. The CDR3 contains 14 residues.

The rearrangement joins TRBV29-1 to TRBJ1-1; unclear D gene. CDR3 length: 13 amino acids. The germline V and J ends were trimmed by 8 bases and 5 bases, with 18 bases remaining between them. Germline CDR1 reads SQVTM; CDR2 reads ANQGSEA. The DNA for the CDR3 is TGCAGCTCCACCGCCCGGAGTGTGACTGAAGCTTTCTTT. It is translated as CSSTARSVTEAFF.

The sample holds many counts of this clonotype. Written as DNA, the CDR3 is TGTGCCACCAGTGACGGGGTTGCTACTGAAGCTTTCTTT. The encoded protein is CATSDGVATEAFF. The gene calls are TRBV24-1 and TRBJ1-1; D remains unclear. CDR3 length: 13 amino acids. Germline-derived CDR1 and CDR2 are KGHDR and SFDVKD. The V gene lost 4 bases and the J gene lost 5 bases, with 10 bases spanning the gap.

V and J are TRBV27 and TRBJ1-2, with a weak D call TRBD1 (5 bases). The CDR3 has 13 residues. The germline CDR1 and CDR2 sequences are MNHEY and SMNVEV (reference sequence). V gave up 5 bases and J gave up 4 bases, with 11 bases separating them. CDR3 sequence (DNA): TGTGCCAGCAGTCCGGACAAGATCTATGGCTACACCTTC. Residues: CASSPDKIYGYTF.

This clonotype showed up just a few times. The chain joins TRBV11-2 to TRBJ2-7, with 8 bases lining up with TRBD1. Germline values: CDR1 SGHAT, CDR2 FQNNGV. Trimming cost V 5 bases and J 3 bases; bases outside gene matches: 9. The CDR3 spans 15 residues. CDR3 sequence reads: CASSAGTGSVYEQYF. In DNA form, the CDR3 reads TGTGCCAGCAGCGCCGGGACAGGAAGCGTCTACGAGCAGTACTTC.

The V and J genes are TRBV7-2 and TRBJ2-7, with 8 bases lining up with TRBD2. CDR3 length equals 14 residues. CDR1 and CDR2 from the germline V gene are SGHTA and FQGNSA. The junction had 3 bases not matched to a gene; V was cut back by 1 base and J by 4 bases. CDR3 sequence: CASSLGGLGYEQYF. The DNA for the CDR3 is TGTGCCAGCAGCTTAGGGGGACTAGGGTACGAGCAGTACTTC.

The chain's CDR3 is CASSQPGQGDEQYF. In DNA, the CDR3 is TGCGCCAGCAGCCAACCGGGACAGGGGGACGAGCAGTACTTC. The chain joins TRBV4-1 to TRBJ2-7; 11 nucleotides align to TRBD1. The germline V gene has CDR1 MGHRA and CDR2 YSYEKL. Trimming at V came to 2 bases and at J to 5 bases, leaving 2 bases not matched to a gene. This CDR3 region has 14 residues.

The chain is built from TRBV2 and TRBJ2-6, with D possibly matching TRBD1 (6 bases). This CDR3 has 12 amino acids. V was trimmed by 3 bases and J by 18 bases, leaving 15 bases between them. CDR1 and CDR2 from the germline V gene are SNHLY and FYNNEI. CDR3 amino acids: CASSDPDSFTTF. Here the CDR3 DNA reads TGTGCCAGCAGTGATCCGGACAGTTTTACGACTTTC.

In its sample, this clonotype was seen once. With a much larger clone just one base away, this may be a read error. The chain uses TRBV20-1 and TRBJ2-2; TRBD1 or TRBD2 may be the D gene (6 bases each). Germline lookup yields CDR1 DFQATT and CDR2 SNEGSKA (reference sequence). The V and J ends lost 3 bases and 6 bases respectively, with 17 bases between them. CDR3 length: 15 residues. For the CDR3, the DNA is TGCAGTGCTAGTGAGGGGGGCAGGGAGGCCGGGGAGCTGTTTTTT. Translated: CSASEGGREAGELFF.

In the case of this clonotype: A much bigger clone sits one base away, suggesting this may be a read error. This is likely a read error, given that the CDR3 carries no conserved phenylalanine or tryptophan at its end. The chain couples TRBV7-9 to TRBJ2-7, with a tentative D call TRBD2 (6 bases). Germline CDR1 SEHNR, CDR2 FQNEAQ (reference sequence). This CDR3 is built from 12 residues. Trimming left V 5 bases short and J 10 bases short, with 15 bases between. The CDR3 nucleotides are TGTGCCAGCAGCCCCAGCGGGTTGGGCCAGTACCTC. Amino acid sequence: CASSPSGLGQYL.

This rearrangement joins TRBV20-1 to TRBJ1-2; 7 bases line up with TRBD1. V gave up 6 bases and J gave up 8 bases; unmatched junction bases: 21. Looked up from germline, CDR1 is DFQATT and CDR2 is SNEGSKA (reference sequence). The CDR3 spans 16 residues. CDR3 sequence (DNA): TGCAGTGCCCAGGGGGGGACGGCTGACAGTGTCGAGGGCTACACCTTC. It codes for CSAQGGTADSVEGYTF.

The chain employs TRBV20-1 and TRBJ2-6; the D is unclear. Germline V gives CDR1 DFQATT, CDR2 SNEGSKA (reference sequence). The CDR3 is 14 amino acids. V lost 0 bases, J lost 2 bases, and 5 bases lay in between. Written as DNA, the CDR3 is TGCAGTGCTAGAGATTTCGCTGGGGCCAACGTCCTGACTTTC. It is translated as CSARDFAGANVLTF.

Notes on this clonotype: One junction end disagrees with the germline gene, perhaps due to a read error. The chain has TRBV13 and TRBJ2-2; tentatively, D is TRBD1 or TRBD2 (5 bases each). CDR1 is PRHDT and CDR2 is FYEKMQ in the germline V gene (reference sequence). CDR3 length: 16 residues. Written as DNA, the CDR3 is TGTGCCAGCAGCGTAGGGGACGGCCATTATAGCGGGGAGCTGTTTTTT. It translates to CASSVGDGHYSGELFF.

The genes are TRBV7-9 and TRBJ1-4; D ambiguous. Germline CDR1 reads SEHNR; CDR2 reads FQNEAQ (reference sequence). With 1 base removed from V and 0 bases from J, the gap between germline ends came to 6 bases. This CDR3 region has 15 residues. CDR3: CASSLVRATNEKLFF. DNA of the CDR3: TGTGCCAGCAGCTTAGTAAGGGCAACTAATGAAAAACTGTTTTTT. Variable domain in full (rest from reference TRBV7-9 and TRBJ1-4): DTGVSQNPRHKITKRGQNVTFRCDPISEHNRLYWYRQTLGQGPEFLTYFQNEAQLEKSRLLSDRFSAERPKGSFSTLEIQRTEQGDSAMYLCASSLVRATNEKLFFGSGTQLSVL.

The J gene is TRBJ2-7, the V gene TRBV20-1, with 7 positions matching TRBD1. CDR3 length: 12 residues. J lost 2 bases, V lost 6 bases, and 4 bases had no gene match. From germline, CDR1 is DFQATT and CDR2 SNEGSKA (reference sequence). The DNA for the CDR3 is TGCAGTGCCCACGACAGGGCCTACGAGCAGTACTTC. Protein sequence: CSAHDRAYEQYF.

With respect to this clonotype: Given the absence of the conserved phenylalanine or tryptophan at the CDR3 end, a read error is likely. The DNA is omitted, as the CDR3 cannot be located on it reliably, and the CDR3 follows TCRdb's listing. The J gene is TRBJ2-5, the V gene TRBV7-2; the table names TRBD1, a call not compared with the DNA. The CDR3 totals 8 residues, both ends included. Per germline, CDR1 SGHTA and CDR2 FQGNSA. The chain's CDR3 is CASSQPGQ.

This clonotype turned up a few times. CDR3 in amino acids: CASSTNSGNTIYF. The CDR3, as DNA: TGTGCCAGCAGTACCAACTCTGGAAACACCATATATTTT. The V call is TRBV12-3 or TRBV12-4, the J call TRBJ1-3; D not resolved. The CDR3 contains 13 residues. With 5 bases removed from V and 0 bases from J, the gap between germline ends came to 5 bases.